This T cell receptor (beta chain) was recorded in a study of shared clonotypes between healthy human individuals. Points from the study as a whole: Owing to a small donor count, the genetic and exposure-history diversity represented was limited. Clonotype sharing among the donors was expected to vary with sequencing depth.

Every subset had its genomic DNA shared out evenly among several immunoSEQ plates. Using immunoSEQ multiplex PCR, the repertoire was profiled, and TCRdb retains in-frame clones only, with some absent. The sample holds roughly 490,000 clones, 79% seen once. Deletions cut 1 base from V and 12 bases from J, with 13 bases between. The germline gives CDR1 SEHNR, CDR2 FQNEAQ (reference sequence). The CDR3 consists of 12 residues. As to this clone: Its antigen is still unknown.

Donors were Caucasian adults residing in Nashville, Tennessee, USA. The sequence came from a woman in her forties in good health. Some clones in this sample may be carry-over from other donors' samples. The chain links TRBV7-9 to TRBJ2-7; no firm D call. Input material: PBMCs. CDR3 region: CASSLEFGLWYF. The CDR3 region has the DNA TGTGCCAGCAGCTTAGAGTTCGGGTTATGGTACTTC.